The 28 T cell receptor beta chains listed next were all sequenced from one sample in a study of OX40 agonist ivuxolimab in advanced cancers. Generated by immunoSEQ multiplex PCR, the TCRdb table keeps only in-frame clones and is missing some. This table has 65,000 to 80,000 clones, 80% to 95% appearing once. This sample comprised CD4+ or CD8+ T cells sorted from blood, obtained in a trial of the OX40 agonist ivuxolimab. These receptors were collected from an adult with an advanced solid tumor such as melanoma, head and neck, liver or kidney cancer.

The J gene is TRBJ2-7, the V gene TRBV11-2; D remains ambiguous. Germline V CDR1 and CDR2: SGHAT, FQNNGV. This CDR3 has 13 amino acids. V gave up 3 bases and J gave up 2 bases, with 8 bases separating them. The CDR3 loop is CASSFGVPYEQYF. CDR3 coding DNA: TGTGCCAGCAGCTTTGGGGTTCCCTACGAGCAGTACTTC.

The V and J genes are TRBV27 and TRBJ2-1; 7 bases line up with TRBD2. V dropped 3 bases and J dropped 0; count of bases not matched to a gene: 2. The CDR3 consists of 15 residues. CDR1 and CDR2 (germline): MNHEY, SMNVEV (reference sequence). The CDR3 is CASSFGGGSYNEQFF. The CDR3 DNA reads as TGTGCCAGCAGTTTTGGCGGGGGCTCCTACAATGAGCAGTTCTTC.

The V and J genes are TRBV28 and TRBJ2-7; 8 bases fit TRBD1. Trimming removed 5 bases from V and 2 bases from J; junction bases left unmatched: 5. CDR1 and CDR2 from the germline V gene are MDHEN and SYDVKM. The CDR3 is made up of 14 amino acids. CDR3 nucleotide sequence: TGTGCCAGCAGTACGGGACAGGTGACCTACGAGCAGTACTTC. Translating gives CASSTGQVTYEQYF.

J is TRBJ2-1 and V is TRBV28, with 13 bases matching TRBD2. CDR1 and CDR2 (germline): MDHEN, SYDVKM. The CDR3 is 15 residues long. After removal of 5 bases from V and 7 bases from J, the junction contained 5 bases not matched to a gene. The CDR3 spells CASSGLAGEENEQFF. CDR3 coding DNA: TGTGCCAGCAGTGGACTAGCGGGAGAGGAGAATGAGCAGTTCTTC.

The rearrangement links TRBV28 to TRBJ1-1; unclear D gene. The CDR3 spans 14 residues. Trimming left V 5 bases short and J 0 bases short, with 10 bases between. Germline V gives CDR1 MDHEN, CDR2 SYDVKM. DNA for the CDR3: TGTGCCAGCAGTACGCCCGCCGTGAACACTGAAGCTTTCTTT. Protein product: CASSTPAVNTEAFF.

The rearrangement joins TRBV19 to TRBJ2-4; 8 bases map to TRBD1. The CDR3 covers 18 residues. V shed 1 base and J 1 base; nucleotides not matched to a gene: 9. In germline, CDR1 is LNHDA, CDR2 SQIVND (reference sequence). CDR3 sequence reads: CASSIAGTGQGAKNIQYF. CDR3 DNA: TGTGCCAGTAGTATAGCGGGGACAGGCCAGGGGGCCAAAAACATTCAGTACTTC.

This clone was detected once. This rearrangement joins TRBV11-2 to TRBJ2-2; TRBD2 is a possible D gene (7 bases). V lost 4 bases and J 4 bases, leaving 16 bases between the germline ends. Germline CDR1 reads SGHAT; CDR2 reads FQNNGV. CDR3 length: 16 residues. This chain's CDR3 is CASSSRGGQGTGELFF. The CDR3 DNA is TGTGCCAGCAGCTCGAGGGGGGGCCAGGGCACCGGGGAGCTGTTTTTT.

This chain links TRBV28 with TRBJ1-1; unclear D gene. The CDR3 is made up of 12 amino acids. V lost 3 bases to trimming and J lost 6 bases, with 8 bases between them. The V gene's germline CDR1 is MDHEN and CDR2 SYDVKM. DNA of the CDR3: TGTGCCAGCAGTTTTGGGTTCTCTGAAGCTTTCTTT. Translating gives CASSFGFSEAFF.

The DNA for the CDR3 is TGTGCCTGGACCCAGGGGTTCGAGGACCCGAGCGGGGCCCAGTACTTC. It codes for CAWTQGFEDPSGAQYF. The V call is TRBV30, the J call TRBJ2-5; the D gene is possibly TRBD2 (7 bases). The germline V and J ends were trimmed by 4 bases and 9 bases, with 27 bases remaining between them. The CDR3 extends over 16 amino acids. Germline assignment: CDR1 GTSNPN and CDR2 SVGIG (reference sequence). The full variable domain, in which reference TRBV30 and TRBJ2-5 provide the parts outside the CDR3, is SQTIHQWPATLVQPVGSPLSLECTVEGTSNPNLYWYRQAAGRGLQLLFYSVGIGQISSEVPQNLSASRPQDRQFILSSKKLLLSDSGFYLCAWTQGFEDPSGAQYFGPGTRLLVL.

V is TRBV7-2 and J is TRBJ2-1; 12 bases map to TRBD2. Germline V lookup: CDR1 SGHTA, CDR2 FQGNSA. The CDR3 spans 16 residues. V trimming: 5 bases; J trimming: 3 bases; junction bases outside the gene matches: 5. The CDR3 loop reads CASSTTSGGIYNEQFF. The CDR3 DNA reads TGTGCCAGCAGCACCACTAGCGGGGGGATCTACAATGAGCAGTTCTTC.

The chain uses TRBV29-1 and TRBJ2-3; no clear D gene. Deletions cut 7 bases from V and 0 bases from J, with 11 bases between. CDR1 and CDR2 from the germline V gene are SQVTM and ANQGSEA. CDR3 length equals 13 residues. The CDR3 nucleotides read TGCAGCGCCTACACCTCTAGCACAGATACGCAGTATTTT. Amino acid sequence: CSAYTSSTDTQYF.

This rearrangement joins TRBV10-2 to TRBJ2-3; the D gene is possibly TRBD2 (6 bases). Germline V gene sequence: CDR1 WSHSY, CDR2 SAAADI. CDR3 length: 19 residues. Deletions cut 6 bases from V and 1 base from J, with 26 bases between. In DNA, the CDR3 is TGCGCCAGCAGGGGATCAGTCGGGGGAGGTTTAAGTGGCACAGATACGCAGTATTTT. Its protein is CASRGSVGGGLSGTDTQYF.

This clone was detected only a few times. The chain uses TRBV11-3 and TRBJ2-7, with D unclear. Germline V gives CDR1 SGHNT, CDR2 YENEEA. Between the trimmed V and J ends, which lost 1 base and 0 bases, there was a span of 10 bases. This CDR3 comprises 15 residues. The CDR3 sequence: CASSLVAISSYEQYF. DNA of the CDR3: TGTGCCAGCAGCTTAGTAGCCATCAGCTCCTACGAGCAGTACTTC.

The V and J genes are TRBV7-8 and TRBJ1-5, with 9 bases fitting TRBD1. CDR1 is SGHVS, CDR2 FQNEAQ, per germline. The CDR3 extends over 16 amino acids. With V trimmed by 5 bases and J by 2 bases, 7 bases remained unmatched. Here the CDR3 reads CASSPTGGAGNQPQHF. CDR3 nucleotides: TGTGCCAGCAGCCCCACAGGGGGCGCGGGCAATCAGCCCCAGCATTTT.

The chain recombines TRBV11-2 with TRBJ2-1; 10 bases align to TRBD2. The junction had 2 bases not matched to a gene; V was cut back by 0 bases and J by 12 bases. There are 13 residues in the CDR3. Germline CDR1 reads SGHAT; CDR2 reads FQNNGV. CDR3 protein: CASSLEASGGQFF. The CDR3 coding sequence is TGTGCCAGCAGCTTAGAGGCTAGCGGGGGGCAGTTCTTC.

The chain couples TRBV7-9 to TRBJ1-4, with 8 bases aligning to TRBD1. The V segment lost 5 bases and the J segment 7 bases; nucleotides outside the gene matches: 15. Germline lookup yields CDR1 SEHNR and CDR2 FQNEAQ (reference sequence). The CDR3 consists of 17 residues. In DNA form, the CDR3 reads TGTGCCAGCAGCCCCAGGGGGCGCACATTGGGTGGTGAAAAACTGTTTTTT. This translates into CASSPRGRTLGGEKLFF.

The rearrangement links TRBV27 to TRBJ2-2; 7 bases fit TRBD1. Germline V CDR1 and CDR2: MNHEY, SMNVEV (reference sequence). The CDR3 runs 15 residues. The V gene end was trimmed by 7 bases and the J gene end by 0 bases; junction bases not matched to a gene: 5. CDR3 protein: CASTRQGANTGELFF. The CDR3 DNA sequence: TGTGCCAGCACTAGGCAGGGGGCGAACACCGGGGAGCTGTTTTTT.

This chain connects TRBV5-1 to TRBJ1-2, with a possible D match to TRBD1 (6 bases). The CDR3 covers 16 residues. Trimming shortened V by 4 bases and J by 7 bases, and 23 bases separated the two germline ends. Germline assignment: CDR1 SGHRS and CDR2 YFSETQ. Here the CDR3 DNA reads TGCGCCAGCAGCCCCCCGGGGGGGGGCGGTGTGGCTGGCTACACCTTC. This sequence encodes CASSPPGGGGVAGYTF.

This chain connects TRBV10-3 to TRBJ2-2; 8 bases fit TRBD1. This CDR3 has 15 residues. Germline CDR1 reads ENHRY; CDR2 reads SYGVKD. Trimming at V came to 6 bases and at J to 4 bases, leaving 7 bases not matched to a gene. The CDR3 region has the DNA TGTGCCATCAGACCCGGGACAGGTGTCACCGGGGAGCTGTTTTTT. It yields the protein CAIRPGTGVTGELFF.

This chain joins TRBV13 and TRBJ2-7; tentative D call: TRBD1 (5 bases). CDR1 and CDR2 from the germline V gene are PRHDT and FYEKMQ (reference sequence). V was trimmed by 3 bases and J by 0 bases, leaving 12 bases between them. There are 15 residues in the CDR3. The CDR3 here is CASSFRAAASYEQYF. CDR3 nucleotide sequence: TGTGCCAGCAGCTTCAGGGCAGCCGCCTCCTACGAGCAGTACTTC.

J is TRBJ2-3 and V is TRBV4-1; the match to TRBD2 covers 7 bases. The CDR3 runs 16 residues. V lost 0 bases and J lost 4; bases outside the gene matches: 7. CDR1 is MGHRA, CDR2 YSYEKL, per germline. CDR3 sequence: CASSQDRLAPPDTQYF. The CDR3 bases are TGCGCCAGCAGCCAAGACCGACTAGCCCCCCCAGATACGCAGTATTTT.

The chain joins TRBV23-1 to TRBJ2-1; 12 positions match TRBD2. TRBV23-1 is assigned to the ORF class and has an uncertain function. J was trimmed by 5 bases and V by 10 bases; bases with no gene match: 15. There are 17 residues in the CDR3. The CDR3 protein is CATPRLAGEQRDNEQFF. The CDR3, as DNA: TGCGCCACCCCTCGACTAGCGGGGGAGCAAAGGGACAATGAGCAGTTCTTC.

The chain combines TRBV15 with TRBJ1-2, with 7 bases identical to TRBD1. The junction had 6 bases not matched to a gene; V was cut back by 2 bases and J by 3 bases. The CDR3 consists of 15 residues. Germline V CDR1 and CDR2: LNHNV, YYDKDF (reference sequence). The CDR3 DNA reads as TGTGCCACCAGCAGACTTGCTGACAGGGACTATGGCTACACCTTC. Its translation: CATSRLADRDYGYTF.

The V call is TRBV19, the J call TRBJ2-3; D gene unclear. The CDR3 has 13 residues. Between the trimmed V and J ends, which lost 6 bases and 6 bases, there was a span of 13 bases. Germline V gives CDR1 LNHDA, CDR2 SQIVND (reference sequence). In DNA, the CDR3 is TGTGCCAGTAGCCCGGACGGGTCGGATACGCAGTATTTT. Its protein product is CASSPDGSDTQYF.

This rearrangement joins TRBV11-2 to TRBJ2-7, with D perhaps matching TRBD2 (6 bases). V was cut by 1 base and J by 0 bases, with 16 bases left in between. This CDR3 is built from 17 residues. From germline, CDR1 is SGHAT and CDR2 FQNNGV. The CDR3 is CASSLGSGTPSSYEQYF. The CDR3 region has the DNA TGTGCCAGCAGCTTAGGATCGGGGACTCCGAGCTCCTACGAGCAGTACTTC.

The CDR3 DNA follows: TGTGCCAGCAGCACCGGGGCAGCGTCCCCCATCGAGCAGTACTTC. This gives the protein CASSTGAASPIEQYF. The chain has TRBV6-6 and TRBJ2-7, with D perhaps TRBD1 or TRBD2 (5 bases each). The CDR3 is 15 residues long. The V end was cut by 6 bases, the J end by 6 bases, with 21 bases between. Germline V gene data show CDR1 as MNHNY and CDR2 as SVGAGI (reference sequence).

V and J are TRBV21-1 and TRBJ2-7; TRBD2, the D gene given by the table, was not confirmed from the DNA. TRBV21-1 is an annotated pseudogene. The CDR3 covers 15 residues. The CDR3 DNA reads TGTGCCAGCAGCAAAGTTCGCCAGGGAGGCCACGAGCAGTACTTC. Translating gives CASSKVRQGGHEQYF.

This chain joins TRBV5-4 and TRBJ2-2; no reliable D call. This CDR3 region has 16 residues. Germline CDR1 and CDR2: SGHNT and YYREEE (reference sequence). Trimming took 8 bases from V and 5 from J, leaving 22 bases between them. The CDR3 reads CASAPSPGMVTGELFF. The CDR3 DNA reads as TGTGCCAGTGCCCCCTCTCCAGGAATGGTGACCGGGGAGCTGTTTTTT.